This T cell receptor beta chain was identified during a study of control samples from healthy donors and cancer patients. Clones were sequenced by immunoSEQ multiplex PCR, and TCRdb holds only the in-frame ones, with some missing. The sample has 110,000 to 150,000 clones, around 90% seen once. The TCR comes from a man under 40 in good health. The sample was blood.

CDR3 nucleotide sequence: TGTGCCAGCTCACTAACAGAATACGAGCAGTACTTC. This translates into CASSLTEYEQYF. The chain combines TRBV18 with TRBJ2-7; no definite D call. This CDR3 has 12 amino acids. With 4 bases removed from V and 4 bases from J, the gap between germline ends came to 8 bases. The V gene's germline CDR1 is KGHSH and CDR2 LQKENI.